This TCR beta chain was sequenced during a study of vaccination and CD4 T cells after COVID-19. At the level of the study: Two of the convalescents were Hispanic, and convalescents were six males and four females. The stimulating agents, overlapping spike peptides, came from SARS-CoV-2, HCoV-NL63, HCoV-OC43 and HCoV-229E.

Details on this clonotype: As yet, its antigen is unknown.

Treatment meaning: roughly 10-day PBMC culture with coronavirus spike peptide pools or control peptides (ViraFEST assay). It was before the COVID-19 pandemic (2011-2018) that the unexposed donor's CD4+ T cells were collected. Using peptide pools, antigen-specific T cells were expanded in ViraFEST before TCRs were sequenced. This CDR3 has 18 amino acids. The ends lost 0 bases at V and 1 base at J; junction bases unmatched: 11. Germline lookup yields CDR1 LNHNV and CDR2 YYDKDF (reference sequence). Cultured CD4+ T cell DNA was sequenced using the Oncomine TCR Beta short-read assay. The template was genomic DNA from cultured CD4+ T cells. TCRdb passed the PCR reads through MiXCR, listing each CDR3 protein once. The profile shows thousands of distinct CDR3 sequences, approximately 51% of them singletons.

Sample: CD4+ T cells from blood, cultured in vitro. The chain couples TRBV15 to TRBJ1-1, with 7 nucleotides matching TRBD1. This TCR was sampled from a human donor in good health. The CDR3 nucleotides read TGTGCCACCAGCAGAGACGGGGCCCTCAGGGGGGCGAACACTGAAGCTTTCTTT. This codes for CATSRDGALRGANTEAFF.